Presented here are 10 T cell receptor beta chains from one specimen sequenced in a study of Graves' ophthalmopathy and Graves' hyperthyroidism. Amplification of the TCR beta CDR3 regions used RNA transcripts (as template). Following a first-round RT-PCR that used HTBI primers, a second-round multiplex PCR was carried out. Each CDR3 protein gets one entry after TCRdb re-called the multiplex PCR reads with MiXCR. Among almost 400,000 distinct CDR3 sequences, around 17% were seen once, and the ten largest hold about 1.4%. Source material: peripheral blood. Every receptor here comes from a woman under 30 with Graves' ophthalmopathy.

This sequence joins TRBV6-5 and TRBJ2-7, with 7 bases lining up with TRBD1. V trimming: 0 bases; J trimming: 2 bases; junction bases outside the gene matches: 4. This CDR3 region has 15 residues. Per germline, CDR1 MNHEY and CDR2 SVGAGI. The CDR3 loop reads CASSYSRQGAYEQYF. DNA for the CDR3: TGTGCCAGCAGTTACTCTCGGCAGGGGGCCTACGAGCAGTACTTC.

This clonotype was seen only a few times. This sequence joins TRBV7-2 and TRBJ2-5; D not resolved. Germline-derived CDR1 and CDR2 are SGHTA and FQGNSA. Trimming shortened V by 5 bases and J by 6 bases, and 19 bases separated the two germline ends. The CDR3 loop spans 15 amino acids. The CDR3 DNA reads TGTGCCAGCAGCGCCCCTTATAGAGGCGAAAAGACCCAGTACTTC. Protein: CASSAPYRGEKTQYF.

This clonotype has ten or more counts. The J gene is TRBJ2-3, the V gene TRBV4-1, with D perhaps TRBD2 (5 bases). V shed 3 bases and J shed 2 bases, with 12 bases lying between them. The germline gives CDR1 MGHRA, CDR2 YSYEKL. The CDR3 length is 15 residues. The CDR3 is CASSHEGRDTDTQYF. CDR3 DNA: TGCGCCAGCAGCCATGAGGGCAGAGACACAGATACGCAGTATTTT.

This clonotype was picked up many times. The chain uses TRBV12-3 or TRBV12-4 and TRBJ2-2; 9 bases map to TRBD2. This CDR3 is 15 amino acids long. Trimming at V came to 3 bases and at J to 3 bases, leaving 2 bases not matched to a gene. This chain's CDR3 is CASSLKRGDTGELFF. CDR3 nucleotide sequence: TGTGCCAGCAGTTTGAAGCGGGGGGACACCGGGGAGCTGTTTTTT.

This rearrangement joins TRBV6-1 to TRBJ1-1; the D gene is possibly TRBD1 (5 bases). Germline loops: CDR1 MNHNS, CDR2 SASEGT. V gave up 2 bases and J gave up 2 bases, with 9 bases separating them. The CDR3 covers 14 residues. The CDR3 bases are TGTGCCAGCAGTGAACGTCAGGGCAACACTGAAGCTTTCTTT. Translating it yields CASSERQGNTEAFF.

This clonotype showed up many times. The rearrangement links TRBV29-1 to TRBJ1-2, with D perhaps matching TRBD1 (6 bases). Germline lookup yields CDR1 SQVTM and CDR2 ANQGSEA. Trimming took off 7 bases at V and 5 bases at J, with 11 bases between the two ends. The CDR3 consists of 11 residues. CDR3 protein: CSDWTDYGYTF. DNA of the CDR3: TGCAGCGATTGGACAGATTATGGCTACACCTTC.

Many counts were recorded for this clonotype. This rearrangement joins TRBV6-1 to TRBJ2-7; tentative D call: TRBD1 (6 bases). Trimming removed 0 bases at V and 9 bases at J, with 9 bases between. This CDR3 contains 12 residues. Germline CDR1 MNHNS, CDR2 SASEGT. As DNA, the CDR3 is TGTGCCAGCAGTGAAGCCAGGGGAATGCAGTACTTC. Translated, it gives CASSEARGMQYF.

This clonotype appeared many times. The CDR3 nucleotides are TGTGCCAGCAGTGCTCTAGTAACCGAGCAGTACTTC. This sequence encodes CASSALVTEQYF. The rearrangement joins TRBV28 to TRBJ2-7, with unresolved D. The CDR3 runs 12 residues. Germline V lookup: CDR1 MDHEN, CDR2 SYDVKM. The germline V and J ends were trimmed by 5 bases and 6 bases, with 11 bases remaining between them.

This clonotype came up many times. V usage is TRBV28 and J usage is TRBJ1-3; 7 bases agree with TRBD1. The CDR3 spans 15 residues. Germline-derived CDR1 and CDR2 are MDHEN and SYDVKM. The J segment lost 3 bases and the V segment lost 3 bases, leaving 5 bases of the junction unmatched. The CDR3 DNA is TGTGCCAGCAGTTTGAGGGGGCTTGGTGGAAACACCATATATTTT. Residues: CASSLRGLGGNTIYF.

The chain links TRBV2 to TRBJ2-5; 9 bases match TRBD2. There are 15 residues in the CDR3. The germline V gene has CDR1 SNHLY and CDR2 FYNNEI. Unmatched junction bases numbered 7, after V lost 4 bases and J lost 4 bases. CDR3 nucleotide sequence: TGTGCCAGCAGTGTGCTAGCGGGATTGGGAGAGACCCAGTACTTC. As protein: CASSVLAGLGETQYF.